This TCR beta chain derives from a study of T cells in Graves' hyperthyroidism and ophthalmopathy. Study-level results: From stable hyperthyroidism, ophthalmopathy was set apart by a 13 V-J model.

The germline gives CDR1 LNHDA, CDR2 SQIVND (reference sequence). The CDR3 covers 14 residues. V was trimmed by 5 bases and J by 0 bases, leaving 5 bases between them. There were TCR beta CDR3 regions amplified from RNA transcripts. The primer set for the first-round RT-PCR of the TCR CDR3 was HTBI. TCRdb independently ran MiXCR on the multiplex PCR reads; one entry per CDR3 protein. The table has some 620,000 distinct CDR3 sequences, roughly 17% seen once. As for this clonotype: What it recognizes is unknown.

Sequencing was carried out using blood. The origin of this receptor is a woman between 25 and 40 years old with Graves' hyperthyroidism. The gene calls are TRBV19 and TRBJ2-6, with unresolved D. The CDR3 reads CASSSDSGANVLTF. CDR3 sequence (DNA): TGTGCCAGTAGTTCGGACTCTGGGGCCAACGTCCTGACTTTC. Using reference TRBV19 and TRBJ2-6 for the parts outside the CDR3, the full variable domain is DGGITQSPKYLFRKEGQNVTLSCEQNLNHDAMYWYRQDPGQGLRLIYYSQIVNDFQKGDIAEGYSVSREKKESFPLTVTSAQKNPTAFYLCASSSDSGANVLTFGAGSRLTVL.